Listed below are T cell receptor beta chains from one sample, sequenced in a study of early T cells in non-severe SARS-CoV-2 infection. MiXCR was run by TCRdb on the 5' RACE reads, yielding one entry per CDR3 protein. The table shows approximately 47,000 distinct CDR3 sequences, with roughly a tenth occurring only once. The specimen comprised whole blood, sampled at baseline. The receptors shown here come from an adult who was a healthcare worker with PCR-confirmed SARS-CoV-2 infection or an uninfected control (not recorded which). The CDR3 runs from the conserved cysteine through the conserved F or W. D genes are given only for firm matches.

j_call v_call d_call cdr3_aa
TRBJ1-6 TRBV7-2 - CASSLMENSPLHF
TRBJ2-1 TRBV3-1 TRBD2 CASSPGTSSSSYNEQFF
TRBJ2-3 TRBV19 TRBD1 CATQDTGGWYTQYF
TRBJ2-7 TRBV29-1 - CSVTLLGGPTYEQYF
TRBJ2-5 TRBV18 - CASSLDFQETQYF
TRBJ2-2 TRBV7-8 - CASSFLAGELFF
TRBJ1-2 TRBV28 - CASSSPGAVSYGYTF
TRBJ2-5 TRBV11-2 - CASSFLALETQYF
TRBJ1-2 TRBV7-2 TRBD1 CASSSGQGGYGYTF
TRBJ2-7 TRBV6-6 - CASSFGGGQGEQYF
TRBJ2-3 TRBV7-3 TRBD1 CASSPTPGQFTDTQYF
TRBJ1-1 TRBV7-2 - CASSLVPAGTEAFF
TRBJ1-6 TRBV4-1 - CASSSLGRYNSPLHF
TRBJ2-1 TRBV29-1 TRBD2 CSGSGTSGRWGDNEQFF
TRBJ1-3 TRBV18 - CASSPGQGSGNTIYF